This TCR beta chain was recovered during a study of technical replicates of blood from a few donors (dated by TCRdb to about 2017). With regard to this clone: This clone's antigen is unknown. No clone much larger than this one lies a single base away; base qualities are absent.

To prepare the library, the immunoSEQ multiplex PCR assay was applied. Here the immuneACCESS table is served through TCRdb, limited to in-frame sequences with V and J called. Missing clones are a known gap in these copies; in checked studies unresolved V genes cover under half, and the rest lacks a known reason. In this sample the table shows fewer than 85,000 clones, roughly 94% of which occur a single time. About 0.26% of the sample rests with the top ten. The germline V gene (reference sequence) yields SGHNT for CDR1 and YYREEE for CDR2. After removal of 3 bases from V and 14 bases from J, the junction retains 8 bases not matched to a gene. The CDR3 runs 14 residues from the cysteine to the phenylalanine. Here the CDR3 DNA is all that survives: 42 bases in frame from base 1.

The sequence was collected from a human donor in good health. The sequence joins TRBV5-4 to TRBJ1-6; 10 bases in between match TRBD1. The specimen was T cells isolated from PBMCs. The CDR3 corresponds to CASSSPGQGFSLHF. In nucleotide form, the sequence is TGTGCCAGCAGCTCGCCGGGACAGGGGTTTTCCCTCCACTTT.